This entry describes one TCR beta chain. This clone was seen only a few times. The antigen this receptor binds is unknown. Base qualities were left out, and no much larger clone turns up one base away. Reading the germline V gene gives CDR1 SGHTA and CDR2 FQGNSA. The CDR3 holds 14 amino acids from the cysteine to the phenylalanine. The entry retains the CDR3 DNA only, 42 bases that are in frame from base 1. V is clipped by 1 base and J by 5 bases, and the sequence between their germline boundaries is 11 bases long. TCRbeta CDR3 regions were amplified from genomic DNA by means of the immunoSEQ Assay, a bias-controlled multiplex PCR. Per the source publication's procedure: The number of nucleated cells in each sample was estimated from the amplification of reference gene primers within the assay. To quantify the absolute abundance of each unique TCRbeta CDR3 rearrangement, sequence reads were collapsed and filtered. For each sample, productive Simpson clonality was calculated by taking the square root of Simpson's diversity index across productive rearrangements. TCRdb took this table from immuneACCESS and kept in-frame rearrangements with V and J called. Such tables lack part of the clones; where checked against another copy, unresolved V genes explain under half of the gap, and the rest is unexplained. The D gene and trimming were derived from the DNA, and the V and J assignments and clone size from that table. This sample has a few hundred thousand clones in its table, and around 83% of those were observed once. About 4.8% of the sample is in the top ten clones.

Enrolling through a virtual design, the prospective study's participants ranged in age from roughly 18 to 89 years and lived across around 25 United States geographic areas. Cohort assignment in the prospective study relied on participant-reported clinical history from a screening survey and a study questionnaire. Recovered participants in ImmuneRACE Cohort 3 were defined as having two consecutive negative NP/OP PCR tests, clearance from a healthcare professional, or resolution of symptoms. Mobile phlebotomists in the prospective study collected whole blood, serum and a nasopharyngeal or oropharyngeal swab from every participant. Participants in the prospective study had the option to provide additional blood draws and questionnaires over an approximately 2-month period. Before DNA extraction, blood samples from the prospective study were shipped at room temperature or frozen. The data stem from a study of blood T cell repertoires in COVID-19 (dated by TCRdb to the early 2020s). Concerning the study at large: Samples from collaborators originated in the United States, Italy and Spain and spanned both the acute and convalescent phases of COVID-19. The prospective study material was composed of cDNA or gDNA derived from T cells, B-cell-depleted T cells, or PBMCs. The repertoires were released in a freely available public database intended as a resource for research on the immune response to SARS-CoV-2. The samples were drawn from the first 160 participants of the ongoing ImmuneRACE study and from 1,200 or so subjects provided by 6 global collaborators. HLA class I and class II types, where available, came from metadata supplied by the sample provider rather than from assay-based typing. The sample metadata nearly always contained a de-identified subject ID, COVID-19 status, age in years and sex. The dataset comprised deeply sampled blood TCRbeta repertoires from subjects exposed to, actively infected with, or recovered from COVID-19.

Overall study outcomes, separate from this receptor: The amount of clinical and demographic metadata varied by source and participant and was provided uncurated.

The sequence is built from TRBV7-2 and TRBJ1-2; tentative D gene TRBD1, with 6 bases matching. Specimen: PBMCs or T cells enriched from blood (not recorded which). This receptor was identified in a woman aged 45 to 65 who had recovered from COVID-19. The DNA sequence is as follows: TGTGCCAGCAGCTTAGGGCAGGGGCGATATGGCTACACCTTC. Its product reads: CASSLGQGRYGYTF.